These T cell receptor beta chains were read from a single sample in a study of molecular identifiers for immune sequencing clone quantification. TCRdb re-analysed the PCR reads in MiXCR, keeping a single row per CDR3 protein. The table has under 600,000 distinct CDR3 sequences, about 25% seen once. Sequences were obtained from naive CD8+ T cells from blood, with Jurkat cell RNA spiked in. The source of these receptors is a human donor in good health. Some libraries in this study had Jurkat cell RNA spiked in. Each CDR3 is given with its conserved first and last residue. The order of the fields is clone size, V gene, D gene, J gene, CDR3 protein, CDR3 DNA. A D gene is named only where the DNA matches it firmly. Clone size, where shown, is once, few, many, or a class for clones that have expanded.

many	TRBV12-3/TRBV12-4	.	TRBJ2-5	CASRPGGGSQETQYF	TGTGCCAGCAGACCTGGGGGCGGGTCACAAGAGACCCAGTACTTC
few	TRBV13	.	TRBJ2-2	CASSLRSETSNTGELFF	TGTGCCAGCAGCTTACGGTCCGAGACCTCGAACACCGGGGAGCTGTTTTTT
many	TRBV6-5	.	TRBJ2-7	CASSSARGYEQYF	TGTGCCAGCAGCTCCGCCCGGGGGTACGAGCAGTACTTC
.	TRBV4-3	.	TRBJ2-1	CASSQSRLSYNEQFF	TGCGCCAGCAGCCAAAGCAGACTCTCCTACAATGAGCAGTTCTTC
many	TRBV7-9	TRBD2	TRBJ2-3	CASSSSVWGTSGSRADTQYF	TGTGCCAGCAGCTCGTCGGTGTGGGGGACTAGCGGGAGCAGGGCAGATACGCAGTATTTT
few	TRBV6-2/TRBV6-3	.	TRBJ2-7	CASVTGLGLYEQYF	TGTGCCAGCGTTACGGGTCTGGGACTCTACGAGCAGTACTTC
.	TRBV4-1	.	TRBJ2-7	CASSPRIGETYEQYF	TGCGCCAGCAGCCCAAGAATAGGTGAGACCTACGAGCAGTACTTC
.	TRBV3-1	TRBD1	TRBJ1-1	CASSQEDRGKAFF	TGTGCCAGCAGCCAAGAGGACAGGGGGAAAGCTTTCTTT
.	TRBV11-2	TRBD2	TRBJ2-3	CASRDTSEMVTDTQYF	TGTGCCAGCAGAGATACTAGCGAGATGGTCACAGATACGCAGTATTTT
few	TRBV30	.	TRBJ2-2	CAWEGGGANTGELFF	TGTGCCTGGGAAGGAGGGGGCGCGAACACCGGGGAGCTGTTTTTT
many	TRBV5-6	.	TRBJ2-7	CASSWGNSYEQYF	TGTGCCAGCAGCTGGGGTAACTCCTACGAGCAGTACTTC
few	TRBV4-3	.	TRBJ2-1	CASSQTTGGDEQFF	TGCGCCAGCAGCCAAACAACAGGGGGGGATGAGCAGTTCTTC
few	TRBV2	.	TRBJ2-5	CASSERGSRTYLQETQYF	TGTGCCAGCAGTGAAAGAGGATCCAGGACATACCTCCAAGAGACCCAGTACTTC
many	TRBV29-1	.	TRBJ2-5	CSVEDRQETQYF	TGCAGCGTTGAGGACAGACAAGAGACCCAGTACTTC
.	TRBV6-5	TRBD2	TRBJ2-5	CASGSAGSQETQYF	TGTGCCAGCGGTTCAGCGGGATCCCAAGAGACCCAGTACTTC
.	TRBV14	TRBD2	TRBJ2-7	CASSQAGGPHEQYF	TGTGCCAGCAGCCAAGCGGGAGGGCCCCACGAGCAGTACTTC
many	TRBV7-9	.	TRBJ1-1	CASSFIQGTEAFF	TGTGCCAGCAGCTTTATACAGGGAACTGAAGCTTTCTTT
.	TRBV30	TRBD1	TRBJ2-2	CAWSGTGYTGELFF	TGTGCCTGGAGCGGGACAGGGTACACCGGGGAGCTGTTTTTT
.	TRBV2	.	TRBJ2-7	CASSGAWETYEQYF	TGTGCCAGCAGTGGCGCATGGGAAACCTACGAGCAGTACTTC
few	TRBV3-1	.	TRBJ1-2	CASSQGEQIYGYTF	TGTGCCAGCAGCCAAGGAGAACAGATTTATGGCTACACCTTC
.	TRBV19	TRBD2	TRBJ2-7	CASSSMERGLSYEQYF	TGTGCCAGTAGTTCCATGGAGCGGGGATTGTCCTACGAGCAGTACTTC
many	TRBV20-1	.	TRBJ2-5	CSARDLEEEETQYF	TGCAGTGCTAGAGATCTCGAGGAGGAAGAGACCCAGTACTTC
few	TRBV28	TRBD2	TRBJ2-3	CASSLGDSGISSTDTQYF	TGTGCCAGCAGTCTTGGGGATAGCGGGATCTCTAGCACAGATACGCAGTATTTT
many	TRBV2	.	TRBJ2-3	CASSEALTGYSTDTQYF	TGTGCCAGCAGTGAAGCGCTGACGGGATATTCAACAGATACGCAGTATTTT
many	TRBV5-1	TRBD1	TRBJ1-1	CASSAGQGLTEAFF	TGCGCCAGCAGCGCTGGACAGGGCCTCACTGAAGCTTTCTTT
many	TRBV13	.	TRBJ2-7	CASSSGTMVGQYF	TGTGCCAGCAGCTCCGGGACAATGGTAGGGCAGTACTTC
once	TRBV2	.	TRBJ2-2	CASSDGGLRTGELFF	TGTGCCAGCAGTGATGGGGGCCTGAGAACCGGGGAGCTGTTTTTT
few	TRBV2	.	TRBJ2-7	CASSEYGAGSPYEQYF	TGTGCCAGCAGTGAATACGGGGCAGGGTCCCCCTACGAGCAGTACTTC
many	TRBV29-1	.	TRBJ2-7	CSVADNDYEQYF	TGCAGCGTTGCGGACAACGACTACGAGCAGTACTTC
.	TRBV6-1	TRBD1	TRBJ2-7	CASTLTGVSYEQYF	TGTGCCAGCACCCTAACAGGGGTTTCTTACGAGCAGTACTTC
few	TRBV7-9	.	TRBJ2-7	CASSQPVDGAYEQYF	TGTGCCAGCAGCCAACCGGTCGACGGGGCCTACGAGCAGTACTTC
many	TRBV20-1	TRBD2	TRBJ2-1	CSARGLAVTSYNEQFF	TGCAGTGCTAGAGGACTAGCGGTTACCTCCTACAATGAGCAGTTCTTC
many	TRBV7-6	.	TRBJ1-1	CASSSTHMLATEAFF	TGTGCCAGCAGCTCTACACACATGCTGGCCACTGAAGCTTTCTTT